One sample yielded the 24 T cell receptor beta chains listed below, sequenced in a study of T-cell reconstitution after alpha-beta-depleted transplantation in children. Preparing the TCRbeta library involved the use of unique molecular identifiers. Each CDR3 protein is one row after TCRdb ran MiXCR on the PCR reads. The data contain about 360,000 distinct CDR3 sequences, approximately 12% of them singletons. Material: PBMCs, obtained from the stem cell graft. Receptors originate from a human donor who donated a stem cell graft to a child with Fanconi anemia.

This chain joins TRBV5-6 and TRBJ2-7; 7 bases are a match to TRBD1. This CDR3 region has 14 residues. J lost 6 bases, V lost 7 bases, and 13 bases had no gene match. CDR1 and CDR2 (germline): SGHDT, YYEEEE. The CDR3 is CASLGQPTYSEQYF. The CDR3 region has the DNA TGTGCCAGCCTGGGACAGCCTACGTATTCCGAGCAGTACTTC.

The chain carries TRBV7-2 and TRBJ2-7; D may be TRBD1 or TRBD2 (6 bases each). Trimming removed 5 bases from V and 2 bases from J, with 16 bases in between. The germline CDR1 and CDR2 sequences are SGHTA and FQGNSA. CDR3 length: 15 residues. CDR3 sequence: CASSQGGRTPYEQYF. In DNA, the CDR3 is TGTGCCAGCAGCCAAGGGGGGCGGACCCCCTACGAGCAGTACTTC.

This clonotype was found a few times. The rearrangement links TRBV6-1 to TRBJ1-2; TRBD1 might be the D (5 bases). The CDR3 length is 14 residues. The germline CDR1 and CDR2 sequences are MNHNS and SASEGT. Trimming cost V 0 bases and J 3 bases, with 8 bases left between them. The DNA for the CDR3 is TGTGCCAGCAGTGAAGCTGGGGGAGACTATGGCTACACCTTC. Protein product: CASSEAGGDYGYTF.

A few counts support this clonotype. This chain uses TRBV25-1 with TRBJ2-1, with TRBD1 matching 7 bases. The CDR3 has 14 amino acids. The germline V gene encodes CDR1 MGHDK and CDR2 SYGVNS. Trimming at V came to 10 bases and at J to 3 bases, leaving 9 bases not matched to a gene. The CDR3 is CATQTGYGYNEQFF. CDR3 DNA sequence: TGTGCCACCCAGACAGGGTACGGCTACAATGAGCAGTTCTTC.

This clonotype occurred a few times. The V call is TRBV19, the J call TRBJ2-7; 8 bases agree with TRBD1. Trimming cost V 6 bases and J 5 bases; bases outside gene matches: 9. Germline-derived CDR1 and CDR2 are LNHDA and SQIVND (reference sequence). This CDR3 contains 14 residues. CDR3 coding DNA: TGTGCCAGTAGCCCACCGGGACAGGAAGACGAGCAGTACTTC. As protein: CASSPPGQEDEQYF.

This clonotype has ten or more counts. V gene TRBV18 combines with J gene TRBJ2-7; 10 nucleotides line up with TRBD1. The CDR3 is made up of 16 amino acids. V lost 5 bases and J lost 3; bases outside the gene matches: 10. Looked up from germline, CDR1 is KGHSH and CDR2 is LQKENI. The CDR3 DNA follows: TGTGCCAGCTCATTACCGGGACAGGGGATATACTACGAGCAGTACTTC. It is translated as CASSLPGQGIYYEQYF.

The sample holds a few counts of this clonotype. V usage is TRBV6-2 or TRBV6-3 and J usage is TRBJ2-7; D is perhaps TRBD1 (5 bases). V was pared by 6 bases and J by 0 bases, with 9 bases between. From germline, CDR1 is MNHEY and CDR2 SVGEGT. The CDR3 sequence is 13 residues long. CDR3 sequence reads: CASRDSSSYEQYV. CDR3 nucleotides: TGTGCCAGCAGAGACAGTTCCTCCTACGAGCAGTACGTC.

This clonotype was detected a few times. The chain combines TRBV20-1 with TRBJ1-5; D is perhaps TRBD1 (5 bases). V lost 6 bases, J lost 4 bases, and 13 bases lay in between. The CDR3 has 13 amino acids. Germline V gene lookup returns CDR1 DFQATT and CDR2 SNEGSKA (reference sequence). CDR3 loop: CSATEGPNQPQHF. CDR3 in DNA: TGCAGTGCCACGGAGGGACCTAATCAGCCCCAGCATTTT.

About this clonotype: Just one base apart from a much larger clone, this may be a read error. Here the CDR3 omits its conserved ending phenylalanine or tryptophan, so a read error is the likely source. The chain is built from TRBV20-1 and TRBJ2-1; D gene ambiguous. Germline CDR1 is DFQATT and CDR2 is SNEGSKA (reference sequence). The V end was cut by 4 bases, the J end by 2 bases, with 9 bases between. This CDR3 has 13 residues. CDR3 loop: CSAIVGTYNEQFL. The DNA for the CDR3 is TGCAGTGCTATTGTAGGGACCTACAATGAGCAGTTCTTG.

This clonotype showed up just a few times. J is TRBJ1-1 and V is TRBV12-3 or TRBV12-4, with a weak D call TRBD1 (5 bases). This CDR3 has 14 residues. V was trimmed by 6 bases and J by 7 bases, leaving 18 bases between them. CDR3 loop: CASSRGWGYLEAFF. The CDR3, as DNA: TGTGCCAGCAGCCGGGGTTGGGGGTACCTTGAAGCTTTCTTT.

Ten or more counts support this clonotype. V gene TRBV6-1 combines with J gene TRBJ2-1, with D tentatively TRBD1 or TRBD2 (5 bases each). This CDR3 region has 15 residues. Between the trimmed V and J ends, which lost 7 bases and 1 base, there was a span of 14 bases. Germline V gene lookup returns CDR1 MNHNS and CDR2 SASEGT. CDR3 residues: CASNEGAGSYNEQFF. CDR3 in DNA: TGTGCCAGCAACGAGGGCGCAGGGTCCTACAATGAGCAGTTCTTC.

This chain uses TRBV20-1 with TRBJ2-1; no firm D call. With 4 bases removed from V and 9 bases from J, the gap between germline ends came to 19 bases. Germline lookup yields CDR1 DFQATT and CDR2 SNEGSKA (reference sequence). CDR3 length equals 14 residues. CDR3 amino acids: CSANGLGWSSEQFF. The CDR3 coding sequence is TGCAGTGCTAATGGGCTGGGGTGGAGTAGTGAGCAGTTCTTC.

This clonotype was observed a handful of times. The CDR3 sequence is CSARAGQLNEKLFF. The CDR3 DNA reads TGCAGTGCTAGAGCAGGACAGCTAAATGAAAAACTGTTTTTT. The rearrangement uses TRBV20-1 and TRBJ1-4; D is possibly TRBD1 (6 bases). V was clipped by 1 base and J by 5 bases, with 11 bases between them. This CDR3 contains 14 residues. Germline V gene lookup returns CDR1 DFQATT and CDR2 SNEGSKA (reference sequence).

This chain uses TRBV6-2 or TRBV6-3 with TRBJ2-1; TRBD2 might be the D (6 bases). Trimming stripped 7 bases from V and 4 bases from J, with 17 bases between. The CDR3 loop spans 15 amino acids. Germline loops: CDR1 MNHEY, CDR2 SVGEGT. The CDR3 is CASTTWMGGYNEQFF. In DNA form, the CDR3 reads TGTGCCAGCACTACGTGGATGGGGGGATACAATGAGCAGTTCTTC.

This clonotype turned up a few times. The V call is TRBV5-1, the J call TRBJ2-5, with 9 bases matching TRBD1. CDR3 length equals 18 residues. In germline, CDR1 is SGHRS, CDR2 YFSETQ. The V and J ends lost 3 bases and 2 bases, in that order; junction bases with no gene match: 14. The CDR3 nucleotides read TGCGCCAGCAGCTCCGTCCCGGGACAGGGAGGTGGGCAAGAGACCCAGTACTTC. Translation gives CASSSVPGQGGGQETQYF.

This clonotype showed up many times. V gene TRBV6-5 combines with J gene TRBJ2-1; tentatively, D is TRBD1 (5 bases). The CDR3 totals 15 residues. Trimming took 4 bases from V and 2 from J, leaving 12 bases between them. Germline CDR1 reads MNHEY; CDR2 reads SVGAGI. The CDR3 sequence is CASSSTLTAYNEQFF. The DNA of the CDR3 is TGTGCCAGCAGTTCAACACTGACAGCCTACAATGAGCAGTTCTTC.

This clonotype was seen at least ten times. In DNA, the CDR3 is TGTGCCAGCAGTTACACCGGGGAGCTGTTTTTT. Translating gives CASSYTGELFF. J is TRBJ2-2 and V is TRBV12-3 or TRBV12-4; D remains unclear. Deletions cut 4 bases from V and 3 bases from J, with 0 bases between. CDR3 size: 11 residues.

This clonotype occurred many times. The genes are TRBV20-1 and TRBJ2-7; D gene unclear. V lost 4 bases and J 0 bases, leaving 10 bases between the germline ends. CDR1 DFQATT and CDR2 SNEGSKA come from the germline V gene (reference sequence). The length of the CDR3 is 13 residues. The CDR3 sequence: CSATPDGSYEQYF. CDR3 coding DNA: TGCAGTGCTACCCCGGACGGCTCCTACGAGCAGTACTTC.

The sample holds a few counts of this clonotype. This chain connects TRBV2 to TRBJ2-5, with 7 nucleotides matching TRBD2. This CDR3 contains 15 residues. Germline lookup yields CDR1 SNHLY and CDR2 FYNNEI. The trim removed 10 bases at V and 1 base at J, leaving 12 bases unmatched. For the CDR3, the DNA is TGTGCCACCCAACCTGGCGGGGGACGCCAAGAGACCCAGTACTTC. It specifies CATQPGGGRQETQYF.

At least ten counts were recorded for this clonotype. The chain recombines TRBV29-1 with TRBJ1-2; D remains unclear. This CDR3 comprises 14 residues. Trimming shortened V by 5 bases and J by 5 bases, and 18 bases separated the two germline ends. Germline assignment: CDR1 SQVTM and CDR2 ANQGSEA. The CDR3 DNA sequence: TGCAGCGTTTCGGCCGAGCAGATCTCTTATGGCTACACCTTC. Encoded protein: CSVSAEQISYGYTF.

V is TRBV29-1 and J is TRBJ1-5, with TRBD1 as a possible D gene (5 bases). Trimming took 4 bases from V and 3 from J, leaving 13 bases between them. The CDR3 is made up of 14 amino acids. Germline loops: CDR1 SQVTM, CDR2 ANQGSEA. CDR3 in DNA: TGCAGCGTTGTCCTGACGGGGGTCAATCAGCCCCAGCATTTT. This gives the protein CSVVLTGVNQPQHF. Full variable domain (rest looked up from reference TRBV29-1 and TRBJ1-5): SAVISQKPSRDICQRGTSLTIQCQVDSQVTMMFWYRQQPGQSLTLIATANQGSEATYESGFVIDKFPISRPNLTFSTLTVSNMSPEDSSIYLCSVVLTGVNQPQHFGDGTRLSIL.

The chain links TRBV18 to TRBJ1-1; D call uncertain. Germline CDR1 reads KGHSH; CDR2 reads LQKENI. This CDR3 has 16 residues. Deletions cut 0 bases from V and 10 bases from J, with 21 bases between. CDR3 DNA: TGTGCCAGCTCACCACCGAGCGTAATTCAGCGTCACGGAGCTTTCTTT. Protein product: CASSPPSVIQRHGAFF.

This sequence joins TRBV3-1 and TRBJ2-3, with D maybe TRBD2 (6 bases). The CDR3 totals 18 residues. Deletions cut 0 bases from V and 5 bases from J, with 21 bases between. CDR1 and CDR2 from the germline V gene are LGHDT and YNNKEL (reference sequence). CDR3 DNA sequence: TGTGCCAGCAGCCAAGATAATCATGGGACCCCGGGAGTAGATACGCAGTATTTT. Translation gives CASSQDNHGTPGVDTQYF.

V gene TRBV3-1 combines with J gene TRBJ2-3; no firm D call. Trimming left V 4 bases short and J 1 base short, with 12 bases between. The germline V gene encodes CDR1 LGHDT and CDR2 YNNKEL (reference sequence). This CDR3 is 15 amino acids long. Written as DNA, the CDR3 is TGTGCCAGCAGCCCGGTAGACACCCGCACAGATACGCAGTATTTT. Amino acid sequence: CASSPVDTRTDTQYF.